This T cell receptor beta chain emerged from a study of early T cells in non-severe SARS-CoV-2 infection. Whole-study context: The chains were unpaired, and the sequenced material was bulk RNA from unsorted whole blood.

Findings of the study overall: Anti-spike CD8 specificities were favored by VDJdb matching, whose results missed private and CD4 specificities.

V dropped 1 base and J dropped 4 bases, with 23 bases sitting between them. The germline V gene has CDR1 MNHNS and CDR2 SASEGT. This CDR3 contains 18 residues. Each CDR3 protein gets one entry after TCRdb re-called the 5' RACE reads with MiXCR. Here the sample spans under 85,000 distinct CDR3 sequences, about 12% being singletons. As for this clonotype: Antigen unknown.

The J gene is TRBJ2-7, the V gene TRBV6-1; TRBD1 might be the D (5 bases). The input for sequencing was whole blood, taken at baseline. The TCR comes from an adult who was a healthcare worker with PCR-confirmed SARS-CoV-2 infection or an uninfected control (not recorded which). The donor label of this sample is uncertain. This chain's CDR3 is CASSEVTYFGRVNYEQYF. CDR3 in DNA: TGTGCCAGCAGTGAAGTAACATACTTTGGCAGGGTTAATTACGAGCAGTACTTC.